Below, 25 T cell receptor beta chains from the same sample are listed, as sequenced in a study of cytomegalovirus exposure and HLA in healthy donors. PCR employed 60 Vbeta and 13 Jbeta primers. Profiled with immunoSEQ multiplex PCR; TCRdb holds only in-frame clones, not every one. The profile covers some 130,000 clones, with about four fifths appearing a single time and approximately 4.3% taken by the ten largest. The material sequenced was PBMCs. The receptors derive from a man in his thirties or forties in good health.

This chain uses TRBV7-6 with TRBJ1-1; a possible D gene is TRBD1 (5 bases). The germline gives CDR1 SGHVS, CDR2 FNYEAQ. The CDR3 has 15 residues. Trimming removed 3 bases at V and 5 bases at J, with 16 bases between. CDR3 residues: CASSLQGIGGTEAFF. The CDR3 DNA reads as TGTGCCAGCAGCTTGCAGGGAATTGGTGGTACTGAAGCTTTCTTT. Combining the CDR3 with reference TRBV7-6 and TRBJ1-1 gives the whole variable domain GAGVSQSPRYKVTKRGQDVALRCDPISGHVSLYWYRQALGQGPEFLTYFNYEAQQDKSGLPNDRFSAERPEGSISTLTIQRTEQRDSAMYRCASSLQGIGGTEAFFGQGTRLTVV.

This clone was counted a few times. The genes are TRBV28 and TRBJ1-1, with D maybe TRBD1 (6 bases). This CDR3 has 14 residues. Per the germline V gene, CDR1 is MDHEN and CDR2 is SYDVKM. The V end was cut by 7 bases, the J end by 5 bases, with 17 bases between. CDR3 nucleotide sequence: TGTGCCAGCACCTTCCCCGGGGGGCGGACTGAAGCTTTCTTT. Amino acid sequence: CASTFPGGRTEAFF.

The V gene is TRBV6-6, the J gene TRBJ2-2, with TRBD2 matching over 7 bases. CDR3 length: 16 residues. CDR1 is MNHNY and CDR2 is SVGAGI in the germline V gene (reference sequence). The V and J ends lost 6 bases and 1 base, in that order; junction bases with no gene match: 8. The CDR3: CASSPGWGGNTGELFF. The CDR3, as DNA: TGTGCCAGCAGCCCCGGTTGGGGGGGGAACACCGGGGAGCTGTTTTTT.

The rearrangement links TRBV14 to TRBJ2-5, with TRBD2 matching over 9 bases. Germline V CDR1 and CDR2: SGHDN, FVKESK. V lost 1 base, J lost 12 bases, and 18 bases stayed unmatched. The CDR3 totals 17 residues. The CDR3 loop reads CASSQAEGGRALEEEYF. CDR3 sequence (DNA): TGTGCCAGCAGCCAAGCTGAGGGCGGGAGGGCCTTGGAGGAGGAGTACTTC.

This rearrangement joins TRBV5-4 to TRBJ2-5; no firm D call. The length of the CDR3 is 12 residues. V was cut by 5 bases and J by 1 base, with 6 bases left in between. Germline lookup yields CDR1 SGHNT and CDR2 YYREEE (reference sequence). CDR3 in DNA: TGTGCCAGCAGATCCGGCCAAGAGACCCAGTACTTC. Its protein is CASRSGQETQYF.

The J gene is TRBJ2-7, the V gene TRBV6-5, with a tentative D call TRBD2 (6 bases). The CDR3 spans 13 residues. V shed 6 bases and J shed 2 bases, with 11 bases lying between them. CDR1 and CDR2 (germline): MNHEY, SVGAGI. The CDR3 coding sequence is TGTGCCAGCAGGATAGCGGACACCTACGAGCAGTACTTC. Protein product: CASRIADTYEQYF.

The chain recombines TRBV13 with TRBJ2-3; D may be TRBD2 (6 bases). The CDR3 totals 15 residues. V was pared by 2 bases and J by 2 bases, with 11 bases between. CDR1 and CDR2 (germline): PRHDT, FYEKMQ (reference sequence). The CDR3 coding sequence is TGTGCCAGCAGCTTAAGGAGGGTTAACACAGATACGCAGTATTTT. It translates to CASSLRRVNTDTQYF. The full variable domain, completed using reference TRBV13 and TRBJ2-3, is AAGVIQSPRHLIKEKRETATLKCYPIPRHDTVYWYQQGPGQDPQFLISFYEKMQSDKGSIPDRFSAQQFSDYHSELNMSSLELGDSALYFCASSLRRVNTDTQYFGPGTRLTVL.

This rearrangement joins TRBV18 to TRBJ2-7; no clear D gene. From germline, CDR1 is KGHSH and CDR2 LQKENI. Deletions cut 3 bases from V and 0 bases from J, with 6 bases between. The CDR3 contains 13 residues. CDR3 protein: CASSPSSSYEQYF. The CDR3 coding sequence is TGTGCCAGCTCACCCTCCAGCTCCTACGAGCAGTACTTC.

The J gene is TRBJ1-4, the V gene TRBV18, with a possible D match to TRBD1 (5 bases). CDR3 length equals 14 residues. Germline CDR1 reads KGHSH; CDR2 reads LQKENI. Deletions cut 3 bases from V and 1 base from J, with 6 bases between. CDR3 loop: CASSPQGTNEKLFF. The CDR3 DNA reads TGTGCCAGCTCACCCCAGGGAACTAATGAAAAACTGTTTTTT.

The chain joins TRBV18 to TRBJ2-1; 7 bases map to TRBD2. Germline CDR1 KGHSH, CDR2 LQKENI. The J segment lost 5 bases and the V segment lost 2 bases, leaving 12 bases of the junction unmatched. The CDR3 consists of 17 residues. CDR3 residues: CASSPGASGNGNNEQFF. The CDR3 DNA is TGTGCCAGCTCACCAGGGGCCAGCGGGAACGGGAACAATGAGCAGTTCTTC.

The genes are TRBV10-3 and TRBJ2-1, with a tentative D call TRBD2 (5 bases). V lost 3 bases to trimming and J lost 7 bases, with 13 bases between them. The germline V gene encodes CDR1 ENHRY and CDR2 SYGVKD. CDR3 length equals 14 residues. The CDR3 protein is CAISEPPSPNEQFF. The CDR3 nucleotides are TGTGCCATCAGTGAACCCCCTAGCCCGAATGAGCAGTTCTTC.

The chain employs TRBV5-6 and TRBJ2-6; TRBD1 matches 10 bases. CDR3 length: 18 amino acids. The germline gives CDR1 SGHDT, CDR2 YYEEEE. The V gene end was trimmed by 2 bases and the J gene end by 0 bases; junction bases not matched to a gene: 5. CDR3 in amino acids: CASSFLGQGISGANVLTF. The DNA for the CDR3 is TGTGCCAGCAGCTTTTTGGGACAGGGGATCTCTGGGGCCAACGTCCTGACTTTC.

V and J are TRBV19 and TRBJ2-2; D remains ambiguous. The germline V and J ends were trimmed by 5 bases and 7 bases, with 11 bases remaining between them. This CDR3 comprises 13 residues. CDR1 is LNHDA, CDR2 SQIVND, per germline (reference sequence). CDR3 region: CASSPGPNGELFF. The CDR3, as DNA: TGTGCCAGTAGTCCAGGCCCGAACGGGGAGCTGTTTTTT.

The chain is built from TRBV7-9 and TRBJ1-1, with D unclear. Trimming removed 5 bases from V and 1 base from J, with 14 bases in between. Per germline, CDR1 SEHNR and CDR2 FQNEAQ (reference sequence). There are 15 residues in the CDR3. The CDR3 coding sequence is TGTGCCAGCAGCCCTAGGGCGGGTTCGAACACTGAAGCTTTCTTT. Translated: CASSPRAGSNTEAFF.

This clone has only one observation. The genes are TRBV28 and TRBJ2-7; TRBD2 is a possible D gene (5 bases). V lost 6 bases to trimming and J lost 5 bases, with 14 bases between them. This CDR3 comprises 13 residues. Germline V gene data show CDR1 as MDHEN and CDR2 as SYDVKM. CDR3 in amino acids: CASSSGILDEQYF. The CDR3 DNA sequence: TGTGCCAGCAGCTCCGGGATCCTCGACGAGCAGTACTTC. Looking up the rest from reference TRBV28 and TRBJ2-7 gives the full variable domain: DVKVTQSSRYLVKRTGEKVFLECVQDMDHENMFWYRQDPGLGLRLIYFSYDVKMKEKGDIPEGYSVSREKKERFSLILESASTNQTSMYLCASSSGILDEQYFGPGTRLTVT.

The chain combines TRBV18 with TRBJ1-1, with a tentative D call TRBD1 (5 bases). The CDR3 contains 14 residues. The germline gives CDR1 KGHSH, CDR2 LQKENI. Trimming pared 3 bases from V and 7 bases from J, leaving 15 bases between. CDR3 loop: CASSPSAGGDEAFF. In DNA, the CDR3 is TGTGCCAGCTCACCGTCCGCGGGGGGGGATGAAGCTTTCTTT.

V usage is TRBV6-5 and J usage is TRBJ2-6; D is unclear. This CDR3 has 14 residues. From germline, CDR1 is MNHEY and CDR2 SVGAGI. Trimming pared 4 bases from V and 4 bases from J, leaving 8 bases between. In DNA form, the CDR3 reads TGTGCCAGCAGTTCTCAACAGGGGGCCAACGTCCTGACTTTC. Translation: CASSSQQGANVLTF.

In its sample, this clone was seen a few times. CDR3 region: CASSFGGVQETQYF. In DNA, the CDR3 is TGTGCCAGCAGCTTTGGCGGAGTCCAAGAGACCCAGTACTTC. The chain couples TRBV5-4 to TRBJ2-5; D remains unclear. This CDR3 has 14 residues. Trimming shortened V by 2 bases and J by 1 base, and 9 bases separated the two germline ends. Germline CDR1 SGHNT, CDR2 YYREEE (reference sequence).

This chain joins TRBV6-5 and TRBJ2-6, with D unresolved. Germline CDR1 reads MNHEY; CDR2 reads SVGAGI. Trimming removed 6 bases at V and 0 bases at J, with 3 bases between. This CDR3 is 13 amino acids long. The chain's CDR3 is CASSFSGANVLTF. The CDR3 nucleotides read TGTGCCAGCAGCTTCTCTGGGGCCAACGTCCTGACTTTC.

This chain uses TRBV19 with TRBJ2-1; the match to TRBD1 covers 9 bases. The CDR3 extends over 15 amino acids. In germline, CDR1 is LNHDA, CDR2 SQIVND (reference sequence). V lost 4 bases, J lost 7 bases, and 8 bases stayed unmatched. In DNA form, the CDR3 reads TGTGCCAGTAGTAGTGCAGGACAGGGGTGGAATGAGCAGTTCTTC. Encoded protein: CASSSAGQGWNEQFF.

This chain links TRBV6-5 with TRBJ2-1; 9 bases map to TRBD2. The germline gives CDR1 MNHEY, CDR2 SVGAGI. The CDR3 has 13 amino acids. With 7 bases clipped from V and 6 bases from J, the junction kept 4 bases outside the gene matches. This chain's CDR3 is CASTGLAPNEQFF. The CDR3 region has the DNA TGTGCCAGCACAGGACTAGCGCCCAATGAGCAGTTCTTC.

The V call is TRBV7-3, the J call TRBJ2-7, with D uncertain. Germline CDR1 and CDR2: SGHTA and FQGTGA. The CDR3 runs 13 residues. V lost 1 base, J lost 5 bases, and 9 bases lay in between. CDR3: CASSLRPVDEQYF. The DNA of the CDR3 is TGTGCCAGCAGCTTAAGGCCCGTGGACGAGCAGTACTTC.

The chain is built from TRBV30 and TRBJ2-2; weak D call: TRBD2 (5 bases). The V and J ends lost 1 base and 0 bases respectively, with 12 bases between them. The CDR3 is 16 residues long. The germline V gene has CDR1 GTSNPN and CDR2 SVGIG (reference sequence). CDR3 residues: CAWSGPQRTNTGELFF. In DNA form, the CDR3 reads TGTGCCTGGAGTGGCCCCCAGCGGACGAACACCGGGGAGCTGTTTTTT.

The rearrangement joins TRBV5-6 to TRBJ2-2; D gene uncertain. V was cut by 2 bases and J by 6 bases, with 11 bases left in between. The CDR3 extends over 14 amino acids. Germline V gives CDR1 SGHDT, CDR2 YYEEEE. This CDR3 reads CASSFEARAGELFF. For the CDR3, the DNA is TGTGCCAGCAGCTTCGAAGCCCGGGCCGGGGAGCTGTTTTTT.

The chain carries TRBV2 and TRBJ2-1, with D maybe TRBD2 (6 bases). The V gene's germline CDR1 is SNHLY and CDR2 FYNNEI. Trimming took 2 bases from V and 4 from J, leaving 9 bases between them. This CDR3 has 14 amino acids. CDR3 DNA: TGTGCCAGCAGTGAACTGGCGGGGTACAATGAGCAGTTCTTC. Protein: CASSELAGYNEQFF.